The rows below give T cell receptor beta chains drawn from one sample of a study of radiotherapy plus CTLA-4 blockade in lung cancer. Clones were sequenced by immunoSEQ multiplex PCR, and TCRdb holds only the in-frame ones, with some missing. The sample comprises about 55,000 clones, approximately 84% of which are singletons, and 5% to 6.5% rests with the top ten. This specimen consisted of peripheral blood, obtained from a patient treated with radiotherapy plus ipilimumab. These receptors all stem from a human donor with non-small cell lung cancer whose response to radiotherapy plus ipilimumab could not be evaluated. Both conserved end residues are part of each CDR3. The D gene is left open where the match is weak. Expanded clones are given a class, and other clones once, few, many or no size at all.

clone_size: once; j_call: TRBJ1-2; v_call: TRBV6-5; d_call: .; cdr3_nt: TGTGCCAGCAGCGGACTACAAGCGGGCTACACCTTC; cdr3_aa: CASSGLQAGYTF
clone_size: .; j_call: TRBJ1-2; v_call: TRBV7-9; d_call: TRBD1; cdr3_nt: TGTGCCAGCAGCCGTGGACAGGGAGAAGATGGCTACACCTTC; cdr3_aa: CASSRGQGEDGYTF
clone_size: once; j_call: TRBJ2-3; v_call: TRBV28; d_call: TRBD1; cdr3_nt: TGTGCCAGCAGTTCTGACAGGGGCACAGATACGCAGTATTTT; cdr3_aa: CASSSDRGTDTQYF
clone_size: .; j_call: TRBJ1-2; v_call: TRBV9; d_call: TRBD1; cdr3_nt: TGTGCCAGCAGCCCGGGACAGTCCTTCTATGGCTACACCTTC; cdr3_aa: CASSPGQSFYGYTF
clone_size: once; j_call: TRBJ2-5; v_call: TRBV29-1; d_call: TRBD1; cdr3_nt: TGCAGCGTTCGGACAGGGTTGAGAGAGACCCAGTACTTC; cdr3_aa: CSVRTGLRETQYF
clone_size: .; j_call: TRBJ1-5; v_call: TRBV5-6; d_call: TRBD1; cdr3_nt: TGTGCCAGCAGCCGCACAGGGGTCAATCAGCCCCAGCATTTT; cdr3_aa: CASSRTGVNQPQHF
clone_size: .; j_call: TRBJ2-3; v_call: TRBV5-1; d_call: TRBD1; cdr3_nt: TGCGCCAGCAGCCTACAGGGGCTCGGGACAGATACGCAGTATTTT; cdr3_aa: CASSLQGLGTDTQYF
clone_size: once; j_call: TRBJ2-5; v_call: TRBV7-2; d_call: .; cdr3_nt: TGTGCCAGCAGCTTAGGAGGTACCGGCAAAGAGACCCAGTACTTC; cdr3_aa: CASSLGGTGKETQYF
clone_size: .; j_call: TRBJ2-7; v_call: TRBV6-4; d_call: .; cdr3_nt: TGTGCCAGAATCCGAGCGGGTGTCTACGAGCAGTACTTC; cdr3_aa: CARIRAGVYEQYF
clone_size: .; j_call: TRBJ1-5; v_call: TRBV12-2; d_call: .; cdr3_nt: TGTGCAAGTCGCTTCGAAGACAGTTATAGCAATCAGCCCCAGCATTTT; cdr3_aa: CASRFEDSYSNQPQHF
clone_size: .; j_call: TRBJ1-1; v_call: TRBV7-2; d_call: TRBD1; cdr3_nt: TGTGCCAGCAGCTTAAGTATCGGGACAGCTGAAGCTTTCTTT; cdr3_aa: CASSLSIGTAEAFF
clone_size: few; j_call: TRBJ2-5; v_call: TRBV5-1; d_call: .; cdr3_nt: TGCGCCAGCAGCGGGGAGCTCCAAGAGACCCAGTACTTC; cdr3_aa: CASSGELQETQYF
clone_size: .; j_call: TRBJ2-3; v_call: TRBV7-9; d_call: TRBD2; cdr3_nt: TGTGCCAGCAGCTTCCTAGCGATGGGACTAGCGGGACGTGATACGCAGTATTTT; cdr3_aa: CASSFLAMGLAGRDTQYF
clone_size: .; j_call: TRBJ2-1; v_call: TRBV5-1; d_call: .; cdr3_nt: TGCGCCAGCAGCTTGGTCAGGGGCGAAGATGAGCAGTTCTTC; cdr3_aa: CASSLVRGEDEQFF
clone_size: .; j_call: TRBJ2-5; v_call: TRBV6-5; d_call: .; cdr3_nt: TGTGCCAGCAGTTACGGTGGAGGCCGAGAGACCCAGTACTTC; cdr3_aa: CASSYGGGRETQYF
clone_size: .; j_call: TRBJ2-7; v_call: TRBV25-1; d_call: TRBD1; cdr3_nt: TGTGCCAGCAGGGGACAGGGTCCCTACGAGCAGTACTTC; cdr3_aa: CASRGQGPYEQYF
clone_size: .; j_call: TRBJ2-1; v_call: TRBV7-9; d_call: .; cdr3_nt: TGTGCCAGCAGCTTAGGGGGGCAATCCTACAATGAGCAGTTCTTC; cdr3_aa: CASSLGGQSYNEQFF
clone_size: .; j_call: TRBJ2-3; v_call: TRBV4-3; d_call: .; cdr3_nt: TGCGCCAGCAGCCACGGGTCCACAGATACGCAGTATTTT; cdr3_aa: CASSHGSTDTQYF
clone_size: .; j_call: TRBJ2-3; v_call: TRBV27; d_call: TRBD2; cdr3_nt: TGTGCCAGCAGTTCCGGACTAGCGGGGGCCACAGATACGCAGTATTTT; cdr3_aa: CASSSGLAGATDTQYF
clone_size: .; j_call: TRBJ1-5; v_call: TRBV28; d_call: .; cdr3_nt: TGTGCCAGCAGAAGTTGGTGGCAGTTCAAAAATGAGCCCCAGCATTTT; cdr3_aa: CASRSWWQFKNEPQHF
clone_size: .; j_call: TRBJ2-2; v_call: TRBV11-2; d_call: .; cdr3_nt: TGTGCCAGCAGCTTAGTTCGGGGAAGCGGACGATCGAACACCGGGGAGCTGTTTTTT; cdr3_aa: CASSLVRGSGRSNTGELFF
clone_size: .; j_call: TRBJ1-2; v_call: TRBV2; d_call: TRBD1; cdr3_nt: TGTGCCAGCAGTACTGGACAGGGGGCGAACTATGGCTACACCTTC; cdr3_aa: CASSTGQGANYGYTF
clone_size: .; j_call: TRBJ1-5; v_call: TRBV28; d_call: .; cdr3_nt: TGTGCCAGCAGCCTGACAGGCCGATACCAGCCCCAGCATTTT; cdr3_aa: CASSLTGRYQPQHF
clone_size: medium-sized; j_call: TRBJ1-6; v_call: TRBV6-5; d_call: TRBD1; cdr3_nt: TGTGCCAGCAGTTACACTACAGGGGAGGATTCACCCCTCCACTTT; cdr3_aa: CASSYTTGEDSPLHF
clone_size: .; j_call: TRBJ1-1; v_call: TRBV28; d_call: .; cdr3_nt: TGTGCCAGCAGTTTTGCGGGGACGAACACTGAAGCTTTCTTT; cdr3_aa: CASSFAGTNTEAFF
clone_size: .; j_call: TRBJ1-2; v_call: TRBV5-4; d_call: .; cdr3_nt: TGTGCCAGCAGCCCCAGGGGTCTCGGTGGCTACACCTTC; cdr3_aa: CASSPRGLGGYTF
clone_size: .; j_call: TRBJ2-5; v_call: TRBV4-3; d_call: TRBD2; cdr3_nt: TGCGCCAGCAGCCAAGGGCTAGCGGGAGGAGAGACCCAGTACTTC; cdr3_aa: CASSQGLAGGETQYF
clone_size: .; j_call: TRBJ2-3; v_call: TRBV27; d_call: TRBD1; cdr3_nt: TGTGCCAGCAGTTTACTGGACAGGTACACAGATACGCAGTATTTT; cdr3_aa: CASSLLDRYTDTQYF
clone_size: .; j_call: TRBJ2-1; v_call: TRBV6-4; d_call: TRBD2; cdr3_nt: TGTGCCAGCAGTGACTCGACTAGCGGTTACAATGAGCAGTTCTTC; cdr3_aa: CASSDSTSGYNEQFF
clone_size: .; j_call: TRBJ1-2; v_call: TRBV27; d_call: TRBD1; cdr3_nt: TGTGCCAGCAGTTTAGCGGGACAGGCTCGTTTGAGCTACACCTTC; cdr3_aa: CASSLAGQARLSYTF
clone_size: .; j_call: TRBJ2-7; v_call: TRBV7-9; d_call: TRBD2; cdr3_nt: TGTGCCAGCAGCTTAGTCGGGAGGGATCCTTACGAGCAGTACTTC; cdr3_aa: CASSLVGRDPYEQYF
clone_size: .; j_call: TRBJ1-5; v_call: TRBV19; d_call: .; cdr3_nt: TGTGCCGGGAACTCGGGAACCAATCAGCCCCAGCATTTT; cdr3_aa: CAGNSGTNQPQHF
clone_size: .; j_call: TRBJ1-1; v_call: TRBV6-5; d_call: .; cdr3_nt: TGTGCCAGCAGCCGTTACAAGGGAGTGAACACTGAAGCTTTCTTT; cdr3_aa: CASSRYKGVNTEAFF
clone_size: .; j_call: TRBJ2-1; v_call: TRBV7-2; d_call: TRBD2; cdr3_nt: TGTGCCAGCAGCTTACGGCGGGGGACCTACAATGAGCAGTTCTTC; cdr3_aa: CASSLRRGTYNEQFF
clone_size: few; j_call: TRBJ1-4; v_call: TRBV4-1; d_call: TRBD1; cdr3_nt: TGCGCCAGCAGCCAAGGCTATGGGACAGGGGGCGAACTGTTTTTT; cdr3_aa: CASSQGYGTGGELFF
clone_size: .; j_call: TRBJ1-4; v_call: TRBV4-1; d_call: .; cdr3_nt: TGCGCCAGCAGCCAAGATCGTTCAGGGGTAAATGAAAAACTGTTTTTT; cdr3_aa: CASSQDRSGVNEKLFF
clone_size: .; j_call: TRBJ2-7; v_call: TRBV11-2; d_call: TRBD1; cdr3_nt: TGTGCCAGCAGCTTAACCGGACAGGGATGGTACTTC; cdr3_aa: CASSLTGQGWYF